The source of this T cell receptor (beta chain) is a study of Ad26.COV2.S vaccination and SARS-CoV-2 variants. Study-wide context: Intramuscularly, Ad26.COV2.S was given either once or twice, 56 days apart.

As to treatment: about 20 received Ad26.COV2.S at low or high dose, single or two shots; several received placebo; per-sample allocation not given. Specimen acquisition occurred on day 63 following the initial vaccine or placebo injection. The CDR3 has 15 residues. Trimming stripped 4 bases from V and 1 base from J, with 8 bases between. Per germline, CDR1 SNHLY and CDR2 FYNNEI. Data came from immunoSEQ multiplex PCR; TCRdb stores just in-frame clones and leaves some out. Of 350,000 to 500,000 clones in the sample, about 91% are singletons; the top ten hold around 2.5%. The chain employs TRBV2 and TRBJ1-6, with D perhaps matching TRBD1 (5 bases). The source material was peripheral blood, sampled in a trial of Ad26.COV2.S vaccine versus placebo. This TCR came from a person aged 18-60 years who received the Ad26.COV2.S COVID-19 vaccine or a placebo. CDR3 region: CASSVQGSYNSPLHF. The CDR3 nucleotides read TGTGCCAGCAGTGTTCAGGGATCCTATAATTCACCCCTCCACTTT.